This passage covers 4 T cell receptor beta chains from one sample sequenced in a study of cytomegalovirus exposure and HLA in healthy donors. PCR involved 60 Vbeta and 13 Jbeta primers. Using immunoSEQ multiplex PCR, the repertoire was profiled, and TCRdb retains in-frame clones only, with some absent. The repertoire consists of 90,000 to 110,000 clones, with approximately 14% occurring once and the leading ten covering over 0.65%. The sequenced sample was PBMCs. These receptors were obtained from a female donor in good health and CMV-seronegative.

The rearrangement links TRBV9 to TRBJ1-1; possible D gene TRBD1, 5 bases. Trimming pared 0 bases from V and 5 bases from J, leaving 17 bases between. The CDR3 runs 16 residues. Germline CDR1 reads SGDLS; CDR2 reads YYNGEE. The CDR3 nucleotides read TGTGCCAGCAGCGTAGTAAATGGGGCCCCGACAACTGAAGCTTTCTTT. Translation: CASSVVNGAPTTEAFF.

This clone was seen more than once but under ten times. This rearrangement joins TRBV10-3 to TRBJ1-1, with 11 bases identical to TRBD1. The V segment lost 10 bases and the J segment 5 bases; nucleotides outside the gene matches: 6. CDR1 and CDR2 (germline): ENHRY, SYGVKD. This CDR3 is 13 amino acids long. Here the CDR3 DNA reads TGTGCCACACAGGGGACAGGGGGGACTGAAGCTTTCTTT. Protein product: CATQGTGGTEAFF.

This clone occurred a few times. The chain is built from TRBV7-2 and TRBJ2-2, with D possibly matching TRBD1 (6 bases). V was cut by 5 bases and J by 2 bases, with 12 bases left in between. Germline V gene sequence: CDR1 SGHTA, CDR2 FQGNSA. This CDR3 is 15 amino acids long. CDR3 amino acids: CASSKRDINTGELFF. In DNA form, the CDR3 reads TGTGCCAGCAGCAAACGGGACATAAACACCGGGGAGCTGTTTTTT.

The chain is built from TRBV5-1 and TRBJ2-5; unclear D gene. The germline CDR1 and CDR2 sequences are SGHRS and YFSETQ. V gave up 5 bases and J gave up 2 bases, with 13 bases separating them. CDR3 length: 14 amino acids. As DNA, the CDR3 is TGCGCCAGCAGGGAAGAGGCAGCTCAAGAGACCCAGTACTTC. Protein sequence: CASREEAAQETQYF.